The 20 T cell receptor beta chains presented below share a single source sample, sequenced in a study of T cell clonality in common variable immunodeficiency. Study-level results: In common variable immunodeficiency, TCR beta chains reportedly carried fewer deletions and N-nucleotide insertions.

Some clones are missing from TCRdb's copy, which holds only in-frame ones; the method was immunoSEQ multiplex PCR. This sample carries 30,000 to 40,000 clones, none of them present only once. Their cognate antigens are unknown. The specimen was peripheral blood mononuclear cells. The receptor source for this set is a human donor with common variable immunodeficiency.

With respect to this clone: The read ends 3 residues before the CDR3 terminus; that terminus is restored from the germline J gene. The chain uses TRBV19 and TRBJ1-5; D remains ambiguous. This CDR3 comprises 17 residues. Germline V gene data show CDR1 as LNHDA and CDR2 as SQIVND (reference sequence). The germline V and J ends were trimmed by 2 bases and 0 bases, with 14 bases remaining between them. The sequenced part of the CDR3 DNA is TGTGCCAGTAGTATATTTAAGGGTGCGGGTAGCAATCAGCCC. Translated: CASSIFKGAGSNQP. The CDR3 in full is CASSIFKGAGSNQPQHF.

This clone showed up many times. The read terminates 3 residues ahead of where the CDR3 ends, so the germline J gene completes it. This chain uses TRBV11-2 with TRBJ2-1; TRBD2 matches 11 bases. CDR3 length: 15 amino acids. Trimming at V came to 5 bases and at J to 5 bases, leaving 5 bases not matched to a gene. Germline loops: CDR1 SGHAT, CDR2 FQNNGV. CDR3 in amino acids: CASSPLAGGNNEQFF. The sequenced CDR3 bases are TGTGCCAGCAGCCCTCTAGCGGGGGGAAACAATGAG.

This clone came up a few times. The sequence runs out 3 residues before the end of the CDR3; the remainder is reconstructed from the germline J gene. This chain links TRBV7-2 with TRBJ2-7; 8 bases agree with TRBD2. This CDR3 region has 14 residues. The germline V gene has CDR1 SGHTA and CDR2 FQGNSA. V lost 2 bases, J lost 3 bases, and 3 bases stayed unmatched. The sequenced part of the CDR3 DNA is TGTGCCAGCAGCTTACGGGGGGGATTCTACGAG. This codes for CASSLRGGFYE. The complete CDR3 sequence is CASSLRGGFYEQYF.

This clone was recorded many times. The read comes to an end 3 residues before the CDR3 does, leaving the germline J gene to fill in the end. The chain recombines TRBV6-2 or TRBV6-3 with TRBJ2-3; D gene unclear. Germline assignment: CDR1 MNHEY and CDR2 SVGEGT. The CDR3 runs 14 residues. V was shortened by 8 bases and J by 0 bases, with 12 bases between the two germline ends. CDR3 bases read: TGTGCCAGCCAGTCCCATTCTAGCACAGATACG. It is translated as CASQSHSSTDT. From start to end, the CDR3 is CASQSHSSTDTQYF.

This clone was found many times. The missing CDR3 end, 3 residues past where the read stops, is filled in from the germline J gene. This sequence joins TRBV7-8 and TRBJ2-3; D is possibly TRBD2 (5 bases). With 5 bases removed from V and 2 bases from J, the gap between germline ends came to 17 bases. This CDR3 has 16 residues. Looked up from germline, CDR1 is SGHVS and CDR2 is FQNEAQ. CDR3 amino acids: CASSPAGASVTDTQYF. The CDR3 bases that were read are TGTGCCAGCAGCCCGGCGGGCGCGTCGGTCACAGATACG.

This clone was seen ten or more times. The CDR3 extends 3 residues past the end of the read, so its final part is completed from the germline J gene. This chain links TRBV5-1 with TRBJ2-2; D might be TRBD2 (7 bases). V was cut by 0 bases and J by 6 bases, with 15 bases left in between. Germline V gene data show CDR1 as SGHRS and CDR2 as YFSETQ. The CDR3 runs to 16 residues. Here the CDR3 reads CASSLAGGQSAGELFF. Incomplete CDR3 DNA: TGCGCCAGCAGCTTGGCGGGGGGCCAAAGCGCCGGGGAG.

In regard to this clone: With the read ending 3 residues before the CDR3 end, the germline J gene is used to fill in that end. V gene TRBV18 combines with J gene TRBJ1-1; weak D call: TRBD1 (6 bases). CDR3 length equals 14 residues. Germline CDR1 KGHSH, CDR2 LQKENI. Trimming left V 6 bases short and J 6 bases short, with 17 bases between. The DNA read from the CDR3 is TGTGCCAGCTCCTCCGTAACAGGGAATTCTGAA. It encodes CASSSVTGNSE. The complete CDR3 sequence is CASSSVTGNSEAFF.

In its sample, this clone was seen many times. The missing CDR3 end, 3 residues past where the read stops, is filled in from the germline J gene. V usage is TRBV18 and J usage is TRBJ2-7, with D possibly TRBD2 on 6 matching bases. V lost 6 bases and J lost 2, with 11 bases in between. The CDR3 has 13 amino acids. The germline CDR1 and CDR2 sequences are KGHSH and LQKENI. CDR3 DNA (partial): TGTGCCAGCTCTGCCGGGGGACCCTACGAG. Encoded protein: CASSAGGPYE. The entire CDR3 protein is CASSAGGPYEQYF. The variable domain in full, with the rest retrieved from reference TRBV18 and TRBJ2-7, is NAGVMQNPRHLVRRRGQEARLRCSPMKGHSHVYWYRQLPEEGLKFMVYLQKENIIDESGMPKERFSAEFPKEGPSILRIQQVVRGDSAAYFCASSAGGPYEQYFGPGTRLTVT.

This clone was detected many times. The sequenced fragment ends 3 residues before the CDR3 boundary, so the rest is inferred from the germline J gene. J is TRBJ1-1 and V is TRBV2; possible D gene TRBD1, 5 bases. Trimming took off 4 bases at V and 2 bases at J, with 11 bases between the two ends. CDR1 is SNHLY, CDR2 FYNNEI, per germline. The CDR3 length is 14 residues. This CDR3 is CASSAGGTNTEAFF. The CDR3 bases that were read are TGTGCCAGCAGTGCTGGGGGGACTAACACTGAA.

With regard to this clone: The sequenced fragment ends 3 residues before the CDR3 boundary, so the rest is inferred from the germline J gene. The genes are TRBV6-1 and TRBJ1-2; 7 bases fit TRBD1. The germline V gene encodes CDR1 MNHNS and CDR2 SASEGT. The trim removed 3 bases at V and 7 bases at J, leaving 11 bases unmatched. The CDR3 totals 15 residues. The CDR3 here is CASSEKETGLGGYTF. CDR3 DNA (partial): TGTGCCAGCAGTGAGAAAGAGACAGGGCTCGGTGGC.

Concerning this clone: The read comes to an end 3 residues before the CDR3 does, leaving the germline J gene to fill in the end. The rearrangement joins TRBV2 to TRBJ2-7, with 7 bases lining up with TRBD1. V lost 6 bases and J lost 2; bases outside the gene matches: 7. Looked up from germline, CDR1 is SNHLY and CDR2 is FYNNEI. CDR3 length: 14 residues. The CDR3 is CASSAGTAPYEQYF. CDR3 DNA (partial): TGTGCCAGCAGCGCCGGGACAGCTCCCTACGAG.

A word on this clone: Read sequence stops 3 residues before the CDR3 end, and the germline J gene provides the missing end. This chain uses TRBV30 with TRBJ1-5; D is possibly TRBD1 (6 bases). The CDR3 loop spans 13 amino acids. Germline V gives CDR1 GTSNPN, CDR2 SVGIG (reference sequence). V lost 3 bases, J lost 7 bases, and 13 bases lay in between. Incomplete CDR3 DNA: TGTGCCTGGAGGGGGGAAAGGGGGCAGCCC. It codes for CAWRGERGQP. Given in full, the CDR3 is CAWRGERGQPQHF.

This clone was recorded many times. The read ends 3 residues early relative to the CDR3; the germline J gene fills the gap. This chain uses TRBV2 with TRBJ2-3; D gene uncertain. V lost 7 bases, J lost 3 bases, and 5 bases lay in between. CDR1 SNHLY and CDR2 FYNNEI come from the germline V gene. This CDR3 is 11 amino acids long. This chain's CDR3 is CASKTTDTQYF. The CDR3 bases that were read are TGTGCCAGCAAGACAACAGATACG.

This clone was observed at least ten times. Read coverage stops 3 residues before the CDR3 terminus; the germline J gene supplies the remainder. The chain has TRBV2 and TRBJ2-2; possible D gene TRBD1, 5 bases. V was clipped by 6 bases and J by 3 bases, with 5 bases between them. Germline assignment: CDR1 SNHLY and CDR2 FYNNEI. CDR3 size: 12 residues. This CDR3 reads CASSRDTGELFF. The CDR3 DNA, read in part, is TGTGCCAGCAGCAGGGACACCGGGGAG.

This clone appeared many times. Sequencing ends 3 residues short of the CDR3 end; the germline J gene provides the rest. This rearrangement joins TRBV19 to TRBJ1-1; 12 bases line up with TRBD1. CDR3 length: 17 amino acids. The germline V gene encodes CDR1 LNHDA and CDR2 SQIVND (reference sequence). Germline trimming cut 7 bases from V and 0 bases from J; bases unmatched to any gene: 9. Partial CDR3 DNA: TGTGCCAGTACTGAGGGACAGGGGGCCCCTATGAACACTGAA. This sequence encodes CASTEGQGAPMNTE. The whole CDR3 sequence is CASTEGQGAPMNTEAFF.

This clone was picked up a small number of times. Sequencing ends 3 residues short of the CDR3 end; the germline J gene provides the rest. The rearrangement uses TRBV6-2 or TRBV6-3 and TRBJ2-7; maybe TRBD1 (6 bases). The CDR3 runs to 11 residues. Trimming cost V 5 bases and J 4 bases, with 6 bases left between them. Germline-derived CDR1 and CDR2 are MNHEY and SVGEGT. The sequenced part of the CDR3 DNA is TGTGCCAGCAGTGACAGGTACGAG. Amino acid sequence: CASSDRYE. The full CDR3 protein is CASSDRYEQYF.

In its sample, this clone was seen a few times. The read falls 3 residues short of the CDR3 end, and the missing part is taken from the germline J gene. This chain uses TRBV2 with TRBJ1-3; D is unresolved. Germline loops: CDR1 SNHLY, CDR2 FYNNEI. The CDR3 consists of 14 residues. Trimming removed 4 bases at V and 3 bases at J, with 10 bases between. The part of the CDR3 DNA that was read is TGTGCCAGCAGTGTAGAAGGGTTTGGAAACACC. It is translated as CASSVEGFGNT. The whole CDR3 reads CASSVEGFGNTIYF.

Note on this clone: Read data end 3 residues before the CDR3 end; the end is taken from the germline J gene. The V gene is TRBV19, the J gene TRBJ1-2; tentative D call: TRBD1 (5 bases). This CDR3 is built from 14 residues. Germline V gene sequence: CDR1 LNHDA, CDR2 SQIVND (reference sequence). CDR3 protein: CASRTTAGPPGYTF. Incomplete CDR3 DNA: TGTGCCAGTAGGACCACAGCAGGGCCCCCGGGC. Full variable domain (missing parts from reference TRBV19 and TRBJ1-2): DGGITQSPKYLFRKEGQNVTLSCEQNLNHDAMYWYRQDPGQGLRLIYYSQIVNDFQKGDIAEGYSVSREKKESFPLTVTSAQKNPTAFYLCASRTTAGPPGYTFGSGTRLTVV.

This clone was counted many times. The read ends 3 residues before the CDR3 terminus; that terminus is restored from the germline J gene. The rearrangement links TRBV6-1 to TRBJ2-1; 7 bases line up with TRBD2. There are 15 residues in the CDR3. Trimming removed 0 bases from V and 6 bases from J; junction bases left unmatched: 5. Looked up from germline, CDR1 is MNHNS and CDR2 is SASEGT. CDR3 sequence: CASSEAWTSGNEQFF. The CDR3 bases that were read are TGTGCCAGCAGTGAAGCGTGGACTAGTGGCAATGAG.

As for this clone: Read coverage stops 3 residues before the CDR3 terminus; the germline J gene supplies the remainder. The chain carries TRBV30 and TRBJ1-1, with a possible D match to TRBD1 (5 bases). This CDR3 is built from 13 residues. Germline V gene sequence: CDR1 GTSNPN, CDR2 SVGIG (reference sequence). V dropped 4 bases and J dropped 5 bases, with 14 bases sitting between them. CDR3 residues: CAWTKQEGTEAFF. Partial CDR3 DNA: TGTGCCTGGACCAAACAGGAGGGGACTGAA. Full variable domain (outside the CDR3, taken from reference TRBV30 and TRBJ1-1): SQTIHQWPATLVQPVGSPLSLECTVEGTSNPNLYWYRQAAGRGLQLLFYSVGIGQISSEVPQNLSASRPQDRQFILSSKKLLLSDSGFYLCAWTKQEGTEAFFGQGTRLTVV.